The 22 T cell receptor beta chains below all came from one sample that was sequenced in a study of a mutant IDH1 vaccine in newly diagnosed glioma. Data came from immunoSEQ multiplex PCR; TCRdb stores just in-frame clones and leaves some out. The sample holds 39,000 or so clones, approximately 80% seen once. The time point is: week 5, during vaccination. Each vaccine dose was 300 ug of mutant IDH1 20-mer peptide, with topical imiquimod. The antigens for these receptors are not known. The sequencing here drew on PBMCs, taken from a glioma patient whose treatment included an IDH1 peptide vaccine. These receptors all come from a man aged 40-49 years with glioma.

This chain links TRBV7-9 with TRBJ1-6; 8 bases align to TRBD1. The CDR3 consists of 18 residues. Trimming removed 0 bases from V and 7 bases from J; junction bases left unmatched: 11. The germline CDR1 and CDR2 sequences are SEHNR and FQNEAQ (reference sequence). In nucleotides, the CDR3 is TGTGCCAGCAGCTTAGCGATACCGGGACAGGACACAAATTCACCCCTCCACTTT. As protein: CASSLAIPGQDTNSPLHF. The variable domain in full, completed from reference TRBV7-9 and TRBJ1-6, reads DTGVSQNPRHKITKRGQNVTFRCDPISEHNRLYWYRQTLGQGPEFLTYFQNEAQLEKSRLLSDRFSAERPKGSFSTLEIQRTEQGDSAMYLCASSLAIPGQDTNSPLHFGNGTRLTVT.

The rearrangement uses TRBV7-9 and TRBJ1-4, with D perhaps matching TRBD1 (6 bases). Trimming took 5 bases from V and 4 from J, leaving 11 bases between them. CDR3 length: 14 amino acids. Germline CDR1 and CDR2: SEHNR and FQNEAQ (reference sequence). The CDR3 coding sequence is TGTGCCAGCAGCCAAGGACAGCTTAATGAAAAACTGTTTTTT. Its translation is CASSQGQLNEKLFF.

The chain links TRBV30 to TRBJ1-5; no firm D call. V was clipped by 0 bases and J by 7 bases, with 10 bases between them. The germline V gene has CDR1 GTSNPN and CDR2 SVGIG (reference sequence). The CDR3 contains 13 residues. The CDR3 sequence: CAWSVAGGQPQHF. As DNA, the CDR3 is TGTGCCTGGAGTGTGGCAGGTGGACAGCCCCAGCATTTT.

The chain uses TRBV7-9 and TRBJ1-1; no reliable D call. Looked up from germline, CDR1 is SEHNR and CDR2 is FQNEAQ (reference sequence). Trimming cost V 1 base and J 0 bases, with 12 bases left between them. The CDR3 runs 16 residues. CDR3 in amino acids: CASSLVRTIMNTEAFF. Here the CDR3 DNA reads TGTGCCAGCAGCTTAGTCAGAACTATCATGAACACTGAAGCTTTCTTT. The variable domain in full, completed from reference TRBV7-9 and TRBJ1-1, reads DTGVSQNPRHKITKRGQNVTFRCDPISEHNRLYWYRQTLGQGPEFLTYFQNEAQLEKSRLLSDRFSAERPKGSFSTLEIQRTEQGDSAMYLCASSLVRTIMNTEAFFGQGTRLTVV.

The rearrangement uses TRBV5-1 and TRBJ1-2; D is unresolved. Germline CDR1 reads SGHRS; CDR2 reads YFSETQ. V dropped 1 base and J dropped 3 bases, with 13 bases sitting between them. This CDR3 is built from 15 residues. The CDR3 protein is CASSLLARPDYGYTF. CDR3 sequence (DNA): TGCGCCAGCAGCTTGCTAGCCCGGCCGGACTATGGCTACACCTTC.

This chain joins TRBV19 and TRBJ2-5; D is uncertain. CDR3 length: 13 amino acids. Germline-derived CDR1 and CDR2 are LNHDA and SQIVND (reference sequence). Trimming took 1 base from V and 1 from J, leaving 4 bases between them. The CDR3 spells CASSIGLQETQYF. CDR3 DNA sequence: TGTGCCAGTAGTATAGGCCTCCAAGAGACCCAGTACTTC.

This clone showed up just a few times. CDR3 coding DNA: TGTGCCAGCAGTTACGGGGGGCCGATGAACACTGAAGCTTTCTTT. It translates to CASSYGGPMNTEAFF. The chain employs TRBV6-5 and TRBJ1-1; a weak D match, TRBD1 (6 bases). With 2 bases removed from V and 0 bases from J, the gap between germline ends came to 10 bases. The CDR3 extends over 15 amino acids. CDR1 and CDR2 from the germline V gene are MNHEY and SVGAGI.

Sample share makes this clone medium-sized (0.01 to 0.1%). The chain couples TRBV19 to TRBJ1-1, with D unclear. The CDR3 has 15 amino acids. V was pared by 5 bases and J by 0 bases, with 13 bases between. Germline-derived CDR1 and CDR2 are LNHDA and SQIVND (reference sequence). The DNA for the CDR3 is TGTGCCAGTAGTCTCGCTGGGCAGATGAACACTGAAGCTTTCTTT. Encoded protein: CASSLAGQMNTEAFF.

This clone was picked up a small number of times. The DNA for the CDR3 is TGTGCCAGTAGTATAACCCCGACAGGGGGGAGCTATGGCTACACCTTC. Amino acids: CASSITPTGGSYGYTF. The chain is built from TRBV19 and TRBJ1-2; 9 bases are shared with TRBD1. The germline gives CDR1 LNHDA, CDR2 SQIVND (reference sequence). The V gene end was trimmed by 2 bases and the J gene end by 4 bases; junction bases not matched to a gene: 8. This CDR3 spans 16 amino acids.

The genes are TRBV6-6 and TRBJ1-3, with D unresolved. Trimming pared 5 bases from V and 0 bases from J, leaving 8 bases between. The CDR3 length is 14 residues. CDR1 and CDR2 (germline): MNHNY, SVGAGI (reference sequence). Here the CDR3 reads CASSPHFSGNTIYF. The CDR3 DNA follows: TGTGCCAGCAGTCCTCATTTCTCTGGAAACACCATATATTTT.

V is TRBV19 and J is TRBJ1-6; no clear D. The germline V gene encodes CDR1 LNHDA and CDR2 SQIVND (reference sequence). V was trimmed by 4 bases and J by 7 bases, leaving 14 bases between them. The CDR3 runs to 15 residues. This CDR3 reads CASSTSEVRNSPLHF. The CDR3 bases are TGTGCCAGTAGTACCTCGGAGGTGCGAAATTCACCCCTCCACTTT.

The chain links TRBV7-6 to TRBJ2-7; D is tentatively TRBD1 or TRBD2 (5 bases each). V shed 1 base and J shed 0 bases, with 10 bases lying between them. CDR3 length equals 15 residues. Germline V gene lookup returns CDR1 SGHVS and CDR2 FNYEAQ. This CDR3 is CASSLDTGLSYEQYF. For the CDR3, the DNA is TGTGCCAGCAGCTTAGACACAGGACTCTCCTACGAGCAGTACTTC.

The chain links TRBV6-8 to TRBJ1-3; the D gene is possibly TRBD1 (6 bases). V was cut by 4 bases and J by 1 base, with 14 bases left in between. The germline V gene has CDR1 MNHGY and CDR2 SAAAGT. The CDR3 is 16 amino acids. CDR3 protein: CASSWGGGSSGNTIYF. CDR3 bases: TGTGCCAGCAGTTGGGGAGGGGGAAGTTCTGGAAACACCATATATTTT.

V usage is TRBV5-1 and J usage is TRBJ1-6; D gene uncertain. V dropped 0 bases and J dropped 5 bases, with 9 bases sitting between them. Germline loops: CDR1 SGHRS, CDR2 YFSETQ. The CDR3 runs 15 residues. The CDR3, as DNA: TGCGCCAGCAGCTTGGATAGTTTTAATAATTCACCCCTCCACTTT. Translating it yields CASSLDSFNNSPLHF.

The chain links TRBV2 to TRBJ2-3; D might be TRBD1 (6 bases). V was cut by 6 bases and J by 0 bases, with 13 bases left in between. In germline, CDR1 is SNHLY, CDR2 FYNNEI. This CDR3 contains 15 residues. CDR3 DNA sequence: TGTGCCAGCAGGCGTCAGACAGGAAGCACAGATACGCAGTATTTT. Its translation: CASRRQTGSTDTQYF.

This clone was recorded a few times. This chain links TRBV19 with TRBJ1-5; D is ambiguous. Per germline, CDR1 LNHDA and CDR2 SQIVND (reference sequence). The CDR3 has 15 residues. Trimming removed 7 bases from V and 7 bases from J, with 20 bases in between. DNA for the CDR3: TGTGCCAGTACCATGGGCTGGGGTGGAGGCCAGCCCCAGCATTTT. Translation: CASTMGWGGGQPQHF.

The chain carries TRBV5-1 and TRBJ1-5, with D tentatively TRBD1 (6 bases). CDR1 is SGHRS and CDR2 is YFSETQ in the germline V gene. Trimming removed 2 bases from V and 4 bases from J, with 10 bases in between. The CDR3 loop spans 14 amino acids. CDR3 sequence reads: CASSLTGPNQPQHF. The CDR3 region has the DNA TGCGCCAGCAGCTTAACAGGGCCTAATCAGCCCCAGCATTTT.

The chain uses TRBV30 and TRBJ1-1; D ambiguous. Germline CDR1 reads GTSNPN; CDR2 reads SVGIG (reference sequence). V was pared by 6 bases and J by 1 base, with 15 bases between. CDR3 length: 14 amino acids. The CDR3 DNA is TGTGCCTGCGAACAGCCTCCCGGGAACACTGAAGCTTTCTTT. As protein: CACEQPPGNTEAFF. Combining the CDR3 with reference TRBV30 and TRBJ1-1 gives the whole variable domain SQTIHQWPATLVQPVGSPLSLECTVEGTSNPNLYWYRQAAGRGLQLLFYSVGIGQISSEVPQNLSASRPQDRQFILSSKKLLLSDSGFYLCACEQPPGNTEAFFGQGTRLTVV.

The CDR3 is CASRGEGAIHGELFF. CDR3 DNA sequence: TGCGCCAGCCGGGGCGAGGGGGCGATCCACGGGGAGCTGTTTTTT. J is TRBJ2-2 and V is TRBV5-1, with 7 nucleotides matching TRBD1. The germline V gene has CDR1 SGHRS and CDR2 YFSETQ. CDR3 length: 15 amino acids. The J segment lost 7 bases and the V segment lost 7 bases, leaving 13 bases of the junction unmatched.

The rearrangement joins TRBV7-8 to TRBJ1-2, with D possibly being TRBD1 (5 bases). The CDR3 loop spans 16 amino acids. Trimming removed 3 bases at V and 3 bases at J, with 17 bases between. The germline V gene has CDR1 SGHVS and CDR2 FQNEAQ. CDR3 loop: CASSFFPGGADYGYTF. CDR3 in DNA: TGTGCCAGCAGCTTTTTCCCGGGGGGAGCGGACTATGGCTACACCTTC.

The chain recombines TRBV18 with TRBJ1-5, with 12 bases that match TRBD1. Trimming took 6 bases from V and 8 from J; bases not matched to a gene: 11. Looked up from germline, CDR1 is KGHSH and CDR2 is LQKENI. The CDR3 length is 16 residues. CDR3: CASSRSGTGGQEPQHF. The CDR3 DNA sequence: TGTGCCAGCTCGAGATCCGGGACAGGGGGCCAGGAGCCCCAGCATTTT.

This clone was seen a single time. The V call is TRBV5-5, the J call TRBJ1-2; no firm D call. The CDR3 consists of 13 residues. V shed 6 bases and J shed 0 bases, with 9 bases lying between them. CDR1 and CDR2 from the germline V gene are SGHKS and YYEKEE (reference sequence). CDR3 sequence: CASTPVTNYGYTF. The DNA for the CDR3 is TGTGCCAGCACCCCTGTCACTAACTATGGCTACACCTTC.